What follows are 25 T cell receptor beta chains derived from one specimen sequenced in a study of CD8+ T cells in alopecia areata. Individuals with alopecia areata gave both lesional scalp punch biopsies and peripheral blood for collection. RNA was extracted and reverse transcribed into cDNA as the sequencing template. The assay was immunoSEQ multiplex PCR, and TCRdb's table has in-frame clones only and misses some. The sample records thousands of clones, approximately 70% being singletons. Material: skin, obtained at week 0. These TCRs come from a human donor with alopecia areata.

The V gene is TRBV11-2, the J gene TRBJ2-2; no clear D. The CDR3 has 15 amino acids. Germline V gene sequence: CDR1 SGHAT, CDR2 FQNNGV. Trimming stripped 1 base from V and 6 bases from J, with 12 bases between. CDR3 in DNA: TGTGCCAGCAGCTTAGCAGTACAGATGGCCGGGGAGCTGTTTTTT. It is translated as CASSLAVQMAGELFF.

With regard to this clone: At one end, the junction sequence differs from germline, possibly due to a read error. This sequence joins TRBV18 and TRBJ2-4; either TRBD1 or TRBD2 may supply D (5 bases each). Germline V CDR1 and CDR2: KGHSH, LQKENI. This CDR3 is 12 amino acids long. CDR3 in DNA: TGTGCCAGCTCACCACCGGATGGGGTCAGGGAGTTC. This sequence encodes CASSPPDGVREF.

This sequence joins TRBV5-4 and TRBJ2-7; 9 bases fit TRBD1. From germline, CDR1 is SGHNT and CDR2 YYREEE (reference sequence). The CDR3 length is 14 residues. Trimming at V came to 4 bases and at J to 4 bases, leaving 6 bases not matched to a gene. The CDR3 DNA reads TGTGCCAGCAGCCCGACAGGGGGTGGTTACGAGCAGTACTTC. Amino acid sequence: CASSPTGGGYEQYF.

About this clone: Other DNA variants within this sample encode the same CDR3. The J gene is TRBJ1-1, the V gene TRBV2; D is unresolved. V gave up 6 bases and J gave up 1 base, with 9 bases separating them. The CDR3 has 13 residues. Germline CDR1 reads SNHLY; CDR2 reads FYNNEI. In DNA form, the CDR3 reads TGTGCCAGCAGGCGAGGAGGGAACACTGAAGCTTTCTTT. Its protein is CASRRGGNTEAFF.

This clone was seen only once. This sequence joins TRBV6-4 and TRBJ2-3, with D possibly matching TRBD2 (6 bases). V dropped 5 bases and J dropped 4 bases, with 10 bases sitting between them. This CDR3 has 13 amino acids. CDR1 and CDR2 from the germline V gene are MRHNA and SNTAGT. The CDR3 DNA is TGTGCCAGCAGTCCGGGGGAGTCAGATACGCAGTATTTT. Its protein is CASSPGESDTQYF.

The V gene is TRBV6-5, the J gene TRBJ2-2; 9 positions match TRBD2. This CDR3 is 16 amino acids long. Trimming took 0 bases from V and 7 from J; bases not matched to a gene: 6. Germline V gene data show CDR1 as MNHEY and CDR2 as SVGAGI. The CDR3 loop reads CASSYSWTSVYGELFF. In DNA form, the CDR3 reads TGTGCCAGCAGTTACTCTTGGACTAGCGTTTACGGGGAGCTGTTTTTT.

The V call is TRBV7-2, the J call TRBJ1-5; perhaps TRBD1 as D (5 bases). Germline CDR1 and CDR2: SGHTA and FQGNSA. Between the trimmed V and J ends, which lost 3 bases and 3 bases, there was a span of 9 bases. CDR3 length equals 14 residues. CDR3 sequence (DNA): TGTGCCAGCAGCTTTTGGGGGAACAATCAGCCCCAGCATTTT. Translated, it gives CASSFWGNNQPQHF.

CDR3 amino acids: CASRPGQGNTGELFF. CDR3 nucleotide sequence: TGCGCCAGCAGACCGGGACAGGGTAACACCGGGGAGCTGTTTTTT. The gene calls are TRBV10-1 and TRBJ2-2; 9 bases map to TRBD1. The CDR3 length is 15 residues. Trimming took 6 bases from V and 2 from J; bases not matched to a gene: 4. Germline lookup yields CDR1 WNHNN and CDR2 SYGVQD (reference sequence).

Only a few counts were recorded for this clone. This sequence joins TRBV9 and TRBJ2-1; D is uncertain. Trimming stripped 0 bases from V and 7 bases from J, with 8 bases between. The CDR3 consists of 13 residues. CDR1 and CDR2 from the germline V gene are SGDLS and YYNGEE. The CDR3 protein is CASSVGVANEQFF. In DNA form, the CDR3 reads TGTGCCAGCAGCGTAGGGGTTGCAAATGAGCAGTTCTTC.

The chain has TRBV4-1 and TRBJ1-2; TRBD1 aligns across 8 bases. There are 14 residues in the CDR3. V shed 4 bases and J 7 bases; nucleotides not matched to a gene: 8. CDR1 and CDR2 from the germline V gene are MGHRA and YSYEKL. The CDR3 reads CASSRPDRETGYTF. As DNA, the CDR3 is TGCGCCAGCAGCCGCCCGGACAGGGAAACTGGCTACACCTTC.

This clone was recorded a few times. The chain employs TRBV5-1 and TRBJ2-3; D possibly corresponds to TRBD2 (6 bases). Germline CDR1 and CDR2: SGHRS and YFSETQ. The CDR3 consists of 16 residues. The V end was cut by 2 bases, the J end by 0 bases, with 13 bases between. The DNA for the CDR3 is TGCGCCAGCAGCTTATCCGCGGGGTCGAGCACAGATACGCAGTATTTT. This gives the protein CASSLSAGSSTDTQYF.

There are a few counts of this clone. The rearrangement uses TRBV7-8 and TRBJ2-7; D may be TRBD2 (5 bases). The CDR3 sequence is 13 residues long. Germline CDR1 is SGHVS and CDR2 is FQNEAQ. V was cut by 5 bases and J by 4 bases, with 12 bases left in between. CDR3 DNA sequence: TGTGCCAGCAGCCAAGCGGCGCATTACGAGCAGTACTTC. Translated, it gives CASSQAAHYEQYF.

This chain uses TRBV7-2 with TRBJ2-3, with 7 bases aligning to TRBD1. With 1 base clipped from V and 1 base from J, the junction kept 2 bases outside the gene matches. Germline CDR1 reads SGHTA; CDR2 reads FQGNSA. The CDR3 runs 15 residues. CDR3 bases: TGTGCCAGCAGCTTAGATGGGACAGGCACAGATACGCAGTATTTT. Translated: CASSLDGTGTDTQYF.

This chain uses TRBV7-2 with TRBJ1-1; D not resolved. The germline V gene has CDR1 SGHTA and CDR2 FQGNSA. This CDR3 is 15 amino acids long. V lost 5 bases to trimming and J lost 3 bases, with 16 bases between them. The CDR3 DNA reads TGTGCCAGCAGCCCCAAGAGGGAGGTTCACACTGAAGCTTTCTTT. Translation gives CASSPKREVHTEAFF.

J is TRBJ2-2 and V is TRBV10-1; 8 nucleotides line up with TRBD2. Trimming took 4 bases from V and 4 from J; bases not matched to a gene: 17. CDR3 length equals 19 residues. Germline CDR1 WNHNN, CDR2 SYGVQD (reference sequence). The CDR3 spells CASSVSPRGAYRGTGELFF. The CDR3, as DNA: TGCGCCAGCAGTGTTTCTCCGCGGGGGGCTTATCGCGGCACCGGGGAGCTGTTTTTT.

The V and J genes are TRBV5-1 and TRBJ1-2; the match to TRBD1 covers 8 bases. After removal of 4 bases from V and 3 bases from J, the junction contained 2 bases not matched to a gene. The CDR3 totals 13 residues. Germline V gene lookup returns CDR1 SGHRS and CDR2 YFSETQ. The CDR3 coding sequence is TGCGCCAGCAGCGTGACAGGGGACTATGGCTACACCTTC. This translates into CASSVTGDYGYTF.

The chain joins TRBV19 to TRBJ2-1; TRBD1 matches at 7 bases. The CDR3 has 14 residues. V lost 3 bases and J lost 6; bases outside the gene matches: 5. Per the germline V gene, CDR1 is LNHDA and CDR2 is SQIVND (reference sequence). The CDR3 DNA sequence: TGTGCCAGTAGTATCAGGGGACAGACCAATGAGCAGTTCTTC. This encodes CASSIRGQTNEQFF.

This clone has a handful of counts. V gene TRBV4-3 combines with J gene TRBJ2-1; 7 positions match TRBD1. The CDR3 extends over 14 amino acids. Germline loops: CDR1 LGHNA, CDR2 YSLEER. The V and J ends lost 4 bases and 8 bases, in that order; junction bases with no gene match: 8. CDR3: CASSLRTGWDEQFF. CDR3 nucleotides: TGCGCCAGCAGCCTCCGGACAGGTTGGGATGAGCAGTTCTTC.

This clone appeared a few times. This chain connects TRBV5-1 to TRBJ1-1; D gene ambiguous. Germline V gene lookup returns CDR1 SGHRS and CDR2 YFSETQ. V was trimmed by 0 bases and J by 3 bases, leaving 9 bases between them. The CDR3 is 14 residues long. The CDR3 here is CASSLGNGDTEAFF. For the CDR3, the DNA is TGCGCCAGCAGCTTGGGGAACGGGGACACTGAAGCTTTCTTT.

The DNA of the CDR3 is TGTGCCAGCAGCAACGGACTAGCGGCTACCTACGAGCAGTACTTC. Translating gives CASSNGLAATYEQYF. The chain is built from TRBV7-8 and TRBJ2-7; 10 nucleotides line up with TRBD2. The CDR3 contains 15 residues. Germline V lookup: CDR1 SGHVS, CDR2 FQNEAQ. V lost 5 bases, J lost 2 bases, and 6 bases stayed unmatched. Full variable domain (rest looked up from reference TRBV7-8 and TRBJ2-7): GAGVSQSPRYKVAKRGQDVALRCDPISGHVSLFWYQQALGQGPEFLTYFQNEAQLDKSGLPSDRFFAERPEGSVSTLKIQRTQQEDSAVYLCASSNGLAATYEQYFGPGTRLTVT.

The rearrangement uses TRBV10-3 and TRBJ1-1, with D possibly TRBD1 on 6 matching bases. The ends were cut back, 10 bases at V and 1 base at J, with 10 bases in the middle. Germline V gives CDR1 ENHRY, CDR2 SYGVKD. The CDR3 contains 12 residues. DNA for the CDR3: TGTGCCACCAGGGGTGGGAACACTGAAGCTTTCTTT. Its protein is CATRGGNTEAFF.

This clone is large (0.1 to 1%) by share. V gene TRBV29-1 combines with J gene TRBJ1-3; D gene unclear. The germline V gene encodes CDR1 SQVTM and CDR2 ANQGSEA. CDR3 length equals 15 residues. With 4 bases removed from V and 0 bases from J, the gap between germline ends came to 13 bases. The CDR3 protein is CSVANRISSGNTIYF. In DNA form, the CDR3 reads TGCAGCGTTGCGAATCGGATTAGCTCTGGAAACACCATATATTTT. Together with reference TRBV29-1 and TRBJ1-3, the CDR3 gives the full variable domain: SAVISQKPSRDICQRGTSLTIQCQVDSQVTMMFWYRQQPGQSLTLIATANQGSEATYESGFVIDKFPISRPNLTFSTLTVSNMSPEDSSIYLCSVANRISSGNTIYFGEGSWLTVV.

This clone was detected a few times. The chain couples TRBV5-1 to TRBJ2-7; D might be TRBD1 (6 bases). The V and J ends lost 1 base and 5 bases respectively, with 19 bases between them. The CDR3 contains 16 residues. The V gene's germline CDR1 is SGHRS and CDR2 YFSETQ. CDR3 bases: TGCGCCAGCAGCTTGCAACCCCAACAGGGTTTTCACGAGCAGTACTTC. It encodes CASSLQPQQGFHEQYF.

This clone turned up a few times. This rearrangement joins TRBV23-1 to TRBJ2-7, with TRBD1 matching over 7 bases. TRBV23-1 is an open reading frame, and its role is uncertain. The CDR3 length is 16 residues. After removal of 3 bases from V and 2 bases from J, the junction contained 10 bases not matched to a gene. In nucleotides, the CDR3 is TGCGCCAGCAGTCAGGACCCCTGGGACAGTGCCTACGAGCAGTACTTC. It is translated as CASSQDPWDSAYEQYF.

Written as DNA, the CDR3 is TGTGCCATCAGTGAGTCGGGGACTGGGGCCAACGTCCTGACTTTC. It codes for CAISESGTGANVLTF. J is TRBJ2-6 and V is TRBV10-3; D gene ambiguous. Germline loops: CDR1 ENHRY, CDR2 SYGVKD. V lost 0 bases and J lost 2, with 5 bases in between. The CDR3 runs to 15 residues.